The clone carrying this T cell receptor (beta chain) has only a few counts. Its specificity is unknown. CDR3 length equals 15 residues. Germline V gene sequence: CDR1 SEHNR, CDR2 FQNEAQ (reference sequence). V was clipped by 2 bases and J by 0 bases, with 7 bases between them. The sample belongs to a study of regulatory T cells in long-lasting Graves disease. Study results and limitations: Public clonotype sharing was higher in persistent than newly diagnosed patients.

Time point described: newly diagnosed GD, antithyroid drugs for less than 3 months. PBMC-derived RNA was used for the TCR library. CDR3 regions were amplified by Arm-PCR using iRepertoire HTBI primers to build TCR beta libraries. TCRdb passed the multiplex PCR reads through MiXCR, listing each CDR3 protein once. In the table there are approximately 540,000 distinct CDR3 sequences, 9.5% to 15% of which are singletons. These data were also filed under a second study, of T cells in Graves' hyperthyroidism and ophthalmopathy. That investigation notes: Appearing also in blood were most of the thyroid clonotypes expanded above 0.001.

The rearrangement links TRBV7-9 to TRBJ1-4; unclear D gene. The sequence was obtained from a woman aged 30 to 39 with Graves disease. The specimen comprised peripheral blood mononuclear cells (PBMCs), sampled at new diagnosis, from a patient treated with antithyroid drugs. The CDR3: CASSLFGATNEKLFF. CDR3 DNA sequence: TGTGCCAGCAGCTTATTTGGCGCAACTAATGAAAAACTGTTTTTT.